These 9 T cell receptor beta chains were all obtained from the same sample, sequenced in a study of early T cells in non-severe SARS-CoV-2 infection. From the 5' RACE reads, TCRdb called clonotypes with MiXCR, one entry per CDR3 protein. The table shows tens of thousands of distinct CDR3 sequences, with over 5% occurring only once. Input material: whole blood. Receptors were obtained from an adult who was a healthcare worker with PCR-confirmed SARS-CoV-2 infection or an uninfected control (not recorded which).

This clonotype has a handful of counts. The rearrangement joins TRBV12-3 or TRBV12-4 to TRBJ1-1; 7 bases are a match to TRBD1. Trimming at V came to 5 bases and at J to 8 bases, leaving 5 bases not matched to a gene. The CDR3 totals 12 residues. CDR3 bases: TGTGCCAGCAGTGGGACAGTAAACGAAGCTTTCTTT. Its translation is CASSGTVNEAFF.

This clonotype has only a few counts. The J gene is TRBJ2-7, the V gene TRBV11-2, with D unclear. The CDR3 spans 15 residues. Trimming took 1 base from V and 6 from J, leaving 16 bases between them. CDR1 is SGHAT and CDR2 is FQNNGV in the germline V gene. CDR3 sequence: CASSLALDLTSEQYF. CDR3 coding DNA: TGTGCCAGCAGCTTAGCCCTGGACCTGACGTCCGAGCAGTACTTC.

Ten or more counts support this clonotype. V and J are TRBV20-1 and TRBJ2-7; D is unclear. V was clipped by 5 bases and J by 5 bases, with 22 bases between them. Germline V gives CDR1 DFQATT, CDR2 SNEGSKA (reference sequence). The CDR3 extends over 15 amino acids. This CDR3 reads CSAPPDLNPTNEQYF. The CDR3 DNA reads TGCAGTGCTCCCCCAGACCTAAACCCCACCAACGAGCAGTACTTC.

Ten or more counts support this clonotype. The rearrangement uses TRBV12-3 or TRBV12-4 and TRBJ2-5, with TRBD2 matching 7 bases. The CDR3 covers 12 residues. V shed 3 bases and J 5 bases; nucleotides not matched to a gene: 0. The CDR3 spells CASSFGRETQYF. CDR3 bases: TGTGCCAGCAGTTTCGGGAGGGAGACCCAGTACTTC.

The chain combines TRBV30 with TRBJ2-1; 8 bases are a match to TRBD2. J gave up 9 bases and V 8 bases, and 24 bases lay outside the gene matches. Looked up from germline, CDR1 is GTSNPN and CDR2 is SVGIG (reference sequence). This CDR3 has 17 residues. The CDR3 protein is CALGAAGGLLSPTEQFF. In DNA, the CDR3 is TGTGCCCTTGGCGCGGCGGGAGGTCTTTTGAGTCCGACTGAGCAGTTCTTC.

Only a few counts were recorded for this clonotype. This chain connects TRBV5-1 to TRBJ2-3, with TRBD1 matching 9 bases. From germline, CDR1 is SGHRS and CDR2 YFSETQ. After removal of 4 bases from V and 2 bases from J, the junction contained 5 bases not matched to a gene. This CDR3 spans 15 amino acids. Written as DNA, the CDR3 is TGCGCCAGCAGCACCTGGGACAGGGCCACAGATACGCAGTATTTT. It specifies CASSTWDRATDTQYF.

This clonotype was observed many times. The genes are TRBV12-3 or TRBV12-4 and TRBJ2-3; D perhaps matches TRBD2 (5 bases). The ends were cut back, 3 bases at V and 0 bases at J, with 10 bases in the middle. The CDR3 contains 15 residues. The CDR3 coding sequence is TGTGCCAGCAGTTTCCCACCGGGGAGCACAGATACGCAGTATTTT. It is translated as CASSFPPGSTDTQYF.

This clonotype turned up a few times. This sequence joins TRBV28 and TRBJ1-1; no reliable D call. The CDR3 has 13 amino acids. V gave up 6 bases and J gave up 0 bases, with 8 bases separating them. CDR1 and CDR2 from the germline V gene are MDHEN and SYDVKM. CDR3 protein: CASRAGLNTEAFF. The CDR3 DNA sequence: TGTGCCAGCAGAGCGGGATTGAACACTGAAGCTTTCTTT.

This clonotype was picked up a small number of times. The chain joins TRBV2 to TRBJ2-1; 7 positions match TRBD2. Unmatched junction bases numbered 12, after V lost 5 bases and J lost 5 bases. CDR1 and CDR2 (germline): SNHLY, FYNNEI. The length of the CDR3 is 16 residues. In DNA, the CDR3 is TGTGCCAGCAGTCCCTGGGAGAGCGGGATCGACAATGAGCAGTTCTTC. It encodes CASSPWESGIDNEQFF.